This TCR beta chain was retrieved from a study of radiation and T cells in renal cell carcinoma. Time point defined: blood 2 weeks post-SBRT. Treatment specified: 15 Gy SBRT to primary tumor, nephrectomy 4 weeks later. Generated by immunoSEQ multiplex PCR, the TCRdb table keeps only in-frame clones and is missing some. The data contain just over 150,000 clones, over 80% of them singletons. The sequences come from blood, collected from a patient whose treatment included radiotherapy and nephrectomy. This receptor was obtained from a woman in her 50s with renal cell carcinoma.

CDR3: CASSEDWSYGYTF. The CDR3, as DNA: TGTGCCAGCAGTGAAGATTGGAGCTATGGCTACACCTTC. The rearrangement joins TRBV2 to TRBJ1-2; D gene uncertain. The ends were cut back, 1 base at V and 4 bases at J, with 7 bases in the middle. CDR3 length equals 13 residues. Germline CDR1 is SNHLY and CDR2 is FYNNEI.